One and the same sample provided the 23 T cell receptor beta chains below, sequenced in a study of control samples from healthy donors and cancer patients. Profiled with immunoSEQ multiplex PCR; TCRdb holds only in-frame clones, not every one. The sample lists some 76,000 clones; approximately 89% were seen once. The sequenced material came from PBMCs. The receptors stem from a man between 60 and 75 years old with lung cancer.

V and J are TRBV7-2 and TRBJ1-1; D is unclear. Germline CDR1 is SGHTA and CDR2 is FQGNSA. Trimming took off 2 bases at V and 3 bases at J, with 7 bases between the two ends. The CDR3 covers 13 residues. For the CDR3, the DNA is TGTGCCAGCAGCTTAAGACGCGACACTGAAGCTTTCTTT. It encodes CASSLRRDTEAFF.

The V and J genes are TRBV4-1 and TRBJ1-1, with D hard to call. There are 14 residues in the CDR3. V shed 1 base and J shed 1 base, with 7 bases lying between them. From germline, CDR1 is MGHRA and CDR2 YSYEKL. CDR3 nucleotide sequence: TGCGCCAGCAGCCAAGTTGGGAGGAACACTGAAGCTTTCTTT. Encoded protein: CASSQVGRNTEAFF.

The rearrangement uses TRBV4-2 and TRBJ2-3; D not certain. The V gene lost 0 bases and the J gene lost 8 bases, with 18 bases spanning the gap. The CDR3 length is 16 residues. CDR1 is LGHNA and CDR2 is YNFKEQ in the germline V gene. CDR3 sequence reads: CASSQDLAQSAGTQYF. For the CDR3, the DNA is TGTGCCAGCAGCCAAGATCTTGCTCAGTCCGCCGGTACGCAGTATTTT.

J is TRBJ2-7 and V is TRBV6-5; 8 nucleotides align to TRBD1. Germline-derived CDR1 and CDR2 are MNHEY and SVGAGI. This CDR3 is built from 14 residues. V trimming: 5 bases; J trimming: 3 bases; junction bases outside the gene matches: 6. CDR3 bases: TGTGCCAGCAGTCTGCAGGGGGCGGGCTACGAGCAGTACTTC. This translates into CASSLQGAGYEQYF.

In DNA, the CDR3 is TGTGCCAGTAGTGGGACAGTGCTCGCAACTAATGAAAAACTGTTTTTT. Translating it yields CASSGTVLATNEKLFF. The chain is built from TRBV19 and TRBJ1-4; 7 bases agree with TRBD1. Looked up from germline, CDR1 is LNHDA and CDR2 is SQIVND (reference sequence). This CDR3 has 16 residues. Trimming removed 5 bases from V and 0 bases from J; junction bases left unmatched: 6.

The chain carries TRBV3-1 (or the pseudogene TRBV3-2) and TRBJ2-7; D unresolved. This CDR3 spans 13 amino acids. Germline CDR1 reads LGHDT; CDR2 reads YNNKEL (reference sequence). V was pared by 5 bases and J by 1 base, with 9 bases between. CDR3 region: CASSGSGSYEQYV. Written as DNA, the CDR3 is TGTGCCAGCAGCGGTTCCGGTTCCTACGAGCAGTACGTC.

A remark on this clone: Other DNA sequences within the sample encode an identical CDR3. The rearrangement links TRBV10-1 to TRBJ2-2; 7 nucleotides line up with TRBD1. There are 17 residues in the CDR3. Germline V gene lookup returns CDR1 WNHNN and CDR2 SYGVQD (reference sequence). The J segment lost 1 base and the V segment lost 2 bases, leaving 7 bases of the junction unmatched. CDR3 bases: TGCGCCAGCAGTGAGCCCAACCGACAGGGGAACACCGGGGAGCTGTTTTTT. Its protein product is CASSEPNRQGNTGELFF.

The V and J genes are TRBV9 and TRBJ1-3; 8 bases match TRBD1. V gave up 7 bases and J gave up 3 bases; unmatched junction bases: 9. CDR3 length equals 15 residues. Germline V gene data show CDR1 as SGDLS and CDR2 as YYNGEE. The DNA of the CDR3 is TGTGCCAGCGGAGGGCAGGGGGCAAGTGGAAACACCATATATTTT. Amino acids: CASGGQGASGNTIYF.

The chain carries TRBV5-8 and TRBJ2-1; the match to TRBD2 covers 9 bases. The CDR3 is 16 residues long. Trimming cost V 1 base and J 9 bases; bases outside gene matches: 11. Germline lookup yields CDR1 SGHTS and CDR2 YDEGEE. The chain's CDR3 is CASSLLGRGGHSEQFF. CDR3 nucleotides: TGTGCCAGCAGCTTGTTGGGGCGGGGGGGGCACAGTGAGCAGTTCTTC.

This clone has only one observation. One end of the junction does not line up with germline, which may come from a read error. The V and J genes are TRBV12-3 or TRBV12-4 and TRBJ1-3; D is uncertain. CDR3 length: 11 amino acids. Written as DNA, the CDR3 is TGTGCCAGCAGTTTAGGAAGCACCATATATTTT. It codes for CASSLGSTIYF.

V gene TRBV11-2 combines with J gene TRBJ2-5; D is ambiguous. The CDR3 extends over 14 amino acids. The V and J ends lost 1 base and 4 bases respectively, with 10 bases between them. Per germline, CDR1 SGHAT and CDR2 FQNNGV. This chain's CDR3 is CASSLGFSGETQYF. In DNA form, the CDR3 reads TGTGCCAGCAGCTTAGGGTTTTCCGGAGAGACCCAGTACTTC.

This sequence joins TRBV10-1 and TRBJ2-7, with TRBD1 matching over 8 bases. Unmatched junction bases numbered 14, after V lost 11 bases and J lost 5 bases. Germline CDR1 and CDR2: WNHNN and SYGVQD (reference sequence). The CDR3 consists of 14 residues. The CDR3 region is CAGEPDRALHEQYV. The CDR3 nucleotides read TGCGCCGGAGAGCCGGACAGGGCGCTCCACGAGCAGTACGTC.

The chain uses TRBV6-5 and TRBJ2-3; either TRBD1 or TRBD2 may supply D (5 bases each). Germline V gives CDR1 MNHEY, CDR2 SVGAGI. This CDR3 comprises 14 residues. Trimming left V 0 bases short and J 6 bases short, with 10 bases between. The CDR3 region has the DNA TGTGCCAGCAGTTACTCGAGGGGCGTGGATACGCAGTATTTT. Its protein product is CASSYSRGVDTQYF.

This chain's CDR3 is CASSSGQGNTEAFF. DNA of the CDR3: TGTGCCAGCAGTTCCGGACAGGGGAACACTGAAGCTTTCTTT. The chain is built from TRBV6-5 and TRBJ1-1; 8 bases are shared with TRBD1. V lost 4 bases, J lost 1 base, and 2 bases stayed unmatched. Germline V lookup: CDR1 MNHEY, CDR2 SVGAGI. This CDR3 is 14 amino acids long.

The V and J genes are TRBV5-1 and TRBJ1-1; D is unresolved. V was clipped by 0 bases and J by 4 bases, with 4 bases between them. Germline V CDR1 and CDR2: SGHRS, YFSETQ. The CDR3 covers 12 residues. In nucleotides, the CDR3 is TGCGCCAGCAGCTTGGAGGGCACTGAAGCTTTCTTT. Its protein product is CASSLEGTEAFF.

The chain combines TRBV7-2 with TRBJ1-2; tentatively, D is TRBD1 (6 bases). Germline lookup yields CDR1 SGHTA and CDR2 FQGNSA. The CDR3 is made up of 15 amino acids. With 0 bases removed from V and 4 bases from J, the gap between germline ends came to 12 bases. CDR3 coding DNA: TGTGCCAGCAGCTTAGCTCCACAGGGTTCCTATGGCTACACCTTC. Its translation is CASSLAPQGSYGYTF.

This clone was seen only once. The chain is built from TRBV27 and TRBJ1-2, with D unclear. Germline CDR1 and CDR2: MNHEY and SMNVEV (reference sequence). V was shortened by 4 bases and J by 6 bases, with 18 bases between the two germline ends. The CDR3 runs 15 residues. The CDR3 region has the DNA TGTGCCAGCAGTTCCCTCCCGATTGACTGGGATGGCTACACCTTC. It yields the protein CASSSLPIDWDGYTF.

Of note for this clone: At one boundary the junction diverges from the germline segment, which might be a read error. Other DNA sequences of this sample code for an identical CDR3. Here the CDR3 reads CASSLDSRYRSYNEQFF. The CDR3 nucleotides are TGCGCCAGCAGCTTAGATTCCCGCTACAGGTCCTACAATGAGCAGTTCTTC. The chain recombines TRBV11-2 with TRBJ2-1, with TRBD1 as a possible D gene (5 bases). Germline loops: CDR1 SGHAT, CDR2 FQNNGV. The CDR3 totals 17 residues.

The chain recombines TRBV30 with TRBJ1-5; 9 nucleotides match TRBD1. The trim removed 3 bases at V and 5 bases at J, leaving 5 bases unmatched. The CDR3 loop spans 14 amino acids. CDR1 and CDR2 from the germline V gene are GTSNPN and SVGIG (reference sequence). The CDR3 DNA is TGTGCCTGGAGAAAGGACAGGGGAGATCAGCCCCAGCATTTT. This encodes CAWRKDRGDQPQHF.

CDR3 amino acids: CASSLGQQGNTIYF. The CDR3 DNA follows: TGTGCCAGCAGCCTGGGACAGCAAGGAAACACCATATATTTT. The rearrangement joins TRBV7-9 to TRBJ1-3; 7 bases agree with TRBD1. The CDR3 covers 14 residues. Losses at the gene ends were 5 bases for V and 4 bases for J; bases not matched to a gene: 5. CDR1 is SEHNR and CDR2 is FQNEAQ in the germline V gene (reference sequence).

V gene TRBV7-9 combines with J gene TRBJ2-1, with TRBD1 identical over 9 bases. V trimming: 4 bases; J trimming: 4 bases; junction bases outside the gene matches: 8. The V gene's germline CDR1 is SEHNR and CDR2 FQNEAQ (reference sequence). The CDR3 is made up of 16 amino acids. The CDR3 DNA sequence: TGTGCCAGCAGCTCCCCGGGACAGGGTTTATACAATGAGCAGTTCTTC. Its translation: CASSSPGQGLYNEQFF.

This clone came up once. The chain couples TRBV19 to TRBJ2-5, with 10 positions matching TRBD1. Germline V lookup: CDR1 LNHDA, CDR2 SQIVND (reference sequence). The CDR3 is made up of 15 amino acids. V lost 4 bases, J lost 4 bases, and 6 bases stayed unmatched. The CDR3 reads CASSRRTGGAETQYF. CDR3 coding DNA: TGTGCCAGTAGTAGGAGGACAGGGGGGGCAGAGACCCAGTACTTC.

The rearrangement links TRBV7-9 to TRBJ2-7, with 15 nucleotides matching TRBD2. Unmatched junction bases numbered 9, after V lost 3 bases and J lost 3 bases. The CDR3 totals 18 residues. From germline, CDR1 is SEHNR and CDR2 FQNEAQ (reference sequence). CDR3 DNA sequence: TGTGCCAGCAGCTTTGGTGGGACTAGCGGGGGGCTTAGCTACGAGCAGTACTTC. It is translated as CASSFGGTSGGLSYEQYF.